A selection of T cell receptor beta chains follows, all from one sample in a study of T cell changes during pregnancy in multiple sclerosis. Profiling relied on immunoSEQ multiplex PCR, and the TCRdb table lists in-frame clones only, not all of them. The sample lists roughly 46,000 clones, just over 90% occurring once. Sequenced material: CD8+ T cells from peripheral blood mononuclear cells, taken after pregnancy. These receptors were obtained from a female donor with multiple sclerosis, enrolled in a pregnancy study. CDR3s include the opening cysteine and the closing phenylalanine or tryptophan. D genes are given only for firm matches. Not every row has a clone size; where given, it reads once, few, many or a size class.

v_gene: TRBV28; d_gene: NA; j_gene: TRBJ1-1; abundance: NA; CDR3nt: TGTGCCAGCAGTTTTAGGAGGAACACTGAAGCTTTCTTT; CDR3aa: CASSFRRNTEAFF
v_gene: TRBV9; d_gene: NA; j_gene: TRBJ1-6; abundance: NA; CDR3nt: TGTGCCAGCAGCCCGTGGCAGGGTCATAATTCACCCCTCCACTTT; CDR3aa: CASSPWQGHNSPLHF
v_gene: TRBV9; d_gene: TRBD1; j_gene: TRBJ2-7; abundance: NA; CDR3nt: TGTGCCAGCAGCGAGGGACAGGGGCTCTCCTACGAGCAGTACTTC; CDR3aa: CASSEGQGLSYEQYF
v_gene: TRBV7-2; d_gene: TRBD2; j_gene: TRBJ2-3; abundance: NA; CDR3nt: TGTGCCAGCGCACTAGCTTCTAGCGGGTATAGCACAGATACGCAGTATTTT; CDR3aa: CASALASSGYSTDTQYF
v_gene: TRBV25-1; d_gene: TRBD1; j_gene: TRBJ2-7; abundance: NA; CDR3nt: TGTGCCAGCAGTGATACAGGAAGACAGGGCGAGCAGTACTTC; CDR3aa: CASSDTGRQGEQYF
v_gene: TRBV27; d_gene: TRBD1; j_gene: TRBJ1-5; abundance: NA; CDR3nt: TGTGCCAGCAGTCCCTTACAGACAGGGGTACGCTATAGCAATCAGCCCCAGCATTTT; CDR3aa: CASSPLQTGVRYSNQPQHF
v_gene: TRBV30; d_gene: TRBD1; j_gene: TRBJ2-7; abundance: NA; CDR3nt: TGTGCCTGGAGTCGGGACAGCACCTACGAGCAGTACTTC; CDR3aa: CAWSRDSTYEQYF
v_gene: TRBV15; d_gene: TRBD1; j_gene: TRBJ1-2; abundance: NA; CDR3nt: TGTGCCACCAGCTGGGACAGATCCTATGGCTACACCTTC; CDR3aa: CATSWDRSYGYTF
v_gene: TRBV10-3; d_gene: NA; j_gene: TRBJ1-2; abundance: NA; CDR3nt: TGTGCCTCTCGGTCGTGGTCGACAGAACTTAGGTGGGGCTACACCTTC; CDR3aa: CASRSWSTELRWGYTF
v_gene: TRBV19; d_gene: NA; j_gene: TRBJ1-5; abundance: NA; CDR3nt: TGTGCCAGTAGTATGATTTCCGAGTTCAATCAGCCCCAGCATTTT; CDR3aa: CASSMISEFNQPQHF
v_gene: TRBV4-3; d_gene: NA; j_gene: TRBJ1-2; abundance: NA; CDR3nt: TGCGCCAGCAGCCAAGATTTGGGGGGTGACGGGTATGGCTACACCTTC; CDR3aa: CASSQDLGGDGYGYTF
v_gene: TRBV4-1; d_gene: NA; j_gene: TRBJ1-2; abundance: NA; CDR3nt: TGCGCCAGCAGCCAAGATCCGGGGGATCATGGCTACACCTTC; CDR3aa: CASSQDPGDHGYTF
v_gene: TRBV7-9; d_gene: TRBD1; j_gene: TRBJ1-4; abundance: NA; CDR3nt: TGTGCCAGCAGCCCCGGACAGGGTAATGAAAAACTGTTTTTT; CDR3aa: CASSPGQGNEKLFF
v_gene: TRBV19; d_gene: TRBD2; j_gene: TRBJ2-1; abundance: NA; CDR3nt: TGTGCCAGTAGTATTCTAGCGGGGGGTCCCAATGAGCAGTTCTTC; CDR3aa: CASSILAGGPNEQFF
v_gene: TRBV13; d_gene: TRBD2; j_gene: TRBJ2-1; abundance: NA; CDR3nt: TGTGCCAGCAGCTCTGTCGGGGGGGCCTACAATGAGCAGTTCTTC; CDR3aa: CASSSVGGAYNEQFF
v_gene: TRBV7-7; d_gene: NA; j_gene: TRBJ2-7; abundance: NA; CDR3nt: TGTGCCAGCAGCTTAACAACCGGGGTCGAGCAGTACTTC; CDR3aa: CASSLTTGVEQYF
v_gene: TRBV5-4; d_gene: NA; j_gene: TRBJ2-3; abundance: NA; CDR3nt: TGTGCCAGCAGCCCGGGGGAGGGGGACGCTAGCACAGATACGCAGTATTTT; CDR3aa: CASSPGEGDASTDTQYF
v_gene: TRBV4-1; d_gene: TRBD2; j_gene: TRBJ2-5; abundance: NA; CDR3nt: TGCGCCAGCAGCCCCGGGACTAGAGCGTCGGAGACCCAGTACTTC; CDR3aa: CASSPGTRASETQYF
v_gene: TRBV7-9; d_gene: TRBD2; j_gene: TRBJ2-5; abundance: NA; CDR3nt: TGTGCCAGCAGCACCTGGGAGCGGGGCGATCAAGAGACCCAGTACTTC; CDR3aa: CASSTWERGDQETQYF
v_gene: TRBV4-3; d_gene: TRBD1; j_gene: TRBJ1-2; abundance: NA; CDR3nt: TGCGCCAGCAGCCTAGATTTAGGGCAGGGGGCCTATGGCTACACCTTC; CDR3aa: CASSLDLGQGAYGYTF
v_gene: TRBV27; d_gene: TRBD2; j_gene: TRBJ2-1; abundance: NA; CDR3nt: TGTGCCAGCAGTTTGCCAGGGACTACTAACAATGAGCAGTTCTTC; CDR3aa: CASSLPGTTNNEQFF
v_gene: TRBV7-2; d_gene: NA; j_gene: TRBJ1-1; abundance: NA; CDR3nt: TGTGCCAGCAGCTTAGAGAGTGTAGATGAAGCTTTCTTT; CDR3aa: CASSLESVDEAFF
v_gene: TRBV7-8; d_gene: TRBD1; j_gene: TRBJ2-7; abundance: NA; CDR3nt: TGTGCCAGCAGCCCTGACAGGGGCCGGGCCTACGAGCAGTACTTC; CDR3aa: CASSPDRGRAYEQYF
v_gene: TRBV6-5; d_gene: NA; j_gene: TRBJ2-7; abundance: NA; CDR3nt: TGTGCCAGCAGTTATTCATATCAGTACGAGCAGTACTTC; CDR3aa: CASSYSYQYEQYF
v_gene: TRBV5-4; d_gene: NA; j_gene: TRBJ1-1; abundance: few; CDR3nt: TGTGCCAGCAGCTTGGCGGGAAACACTGAAGCTTTCTTT; CDR3aa: CASSLAGNTEAFF
v_gene: TRBV6-6; d_gene: TRBD1; j_gene: TRBJ1-2; abundance: NA; CDR3nt: TGTGCCAGCAGTTACTTGCGACAGGGGGACCGAGGCTACACCTTC; CDR3aa: CASSYLRQGDRGYTF
v_gene: TRBV7-9; d_gene: TRBD1; j_gene: TRBJ1-2; abundance: once; CDR3nt: TGTGCCAGCACCTCCCGGGACAGGGACATTGGCTACACCTTC; CDR3aa: CASTSRDRDIGYTF
v_gene: TRBV7-9; d_gene: NA; j_gene: TRBJ1-1; abundance: NA; CDR3nt: TGTGCCAGCAGCTTAGCGTCGGTGAACACTGAAGCTTTCTTT; CDR3aa: CASSLASVNTEAFF
v_gene: TRBV15; d_gene: NA; j_gene: TRBJ2-4; abundance: NA; CDR3nt: TGTGCCACCTCAGCAGAGGGAATTCCGAGTACCAAAAACATTCAGTACTTC; CDR3aa: CATSAEGIPSTKNIQYF
v_gene: TRBV2; d_gene: NA; j_gene: TRBJ1-5; abundance: NA; CDR3nt: TGTGCCAGCAGTGAAAGAGGGCAAAGCAATCAGCCCCAGCATTTT; CDR3aa: CASSERGQSNQPQHF
v_gene: TRBV4-2; d_gene: TRBD1; j_gene: TRBJ1-2; abundance: NA; CDR3nt: TGTGCCAGCAGCCTGTCGGGGACAGGGGATGGCTACACCTTC; CDR3aa: CASSLSGTGDGYTF
v_gene: TRBV11-2; d_gene: NA; j_gene: TRBJ1-5; abundance: NA; CDR3nt: TGTGCCAGCAGCCCACAAGGGGGGGGCCAGCCCCAGCATTTT; CDR3aa: CASSPQGGGQPQHF
v_gene: TRBV30; d_gene: TRBD2; j_gene: TRBJ2-1; abundance: NA; CDR3nt: TGTGCCTGGAGCCCTGGGGGGGGTGAGCAGTTCTTC; CDR3aa: CAWSPGGGEQFF
v_gene: TRBV7-8; d_gene: NA; j_gene: TRBJ2-5; abundance: NA; CDR3nt: TGTGCCAGCAGCCCCAGCATTGAGGGGACACAAGAGACCCAGTACTTC; CDR3aa: CASSPSIEGTQETQYF
v_gene: TRBV15; d_gene: NA; j_gene: TRBJ2-1; abundance: NA; CDR3nt: TGTGCCACCAGCAGAGATCTGGGGAGCTCCTACAATGAGCAGTTCTTC; CDR3aa: CATSRDLGSSYNEQFF
v_gene: TRBV7-9; d_gene: NA; j_gene: TRBJ2-7; abundance: NA; CDR3nt: TGTGCCAGCAGTACCAACAGGGACGAGCAGTACTTC; CDR3aa: CASSTNRDEQYF
v_gene: TRBV7-9; d_gene: TRBD1; j_gene: TRBJ2-5; abundance: few; CDR3nt: TGTGCCAGCAGCTTGGGACAGGATCAAGAGACCCAGTACTTC; CDR3aa: CASSLGQDQETQYF
v_gene: TRBV5-4; d_gene: NA; j_gene: TRBJ1-1; abundance: NA; CDR3nt: TGTGCCAGCAGCTTTAAGGATAGCAACACTGAAGCTTTCTTT; CDR3aa: CASSFKDSNTEAFF
v_gene: TRBV15; d_gene: TRBD1; j_gene: TRBJ2-1; abundance: NA; CDR3nt: TGTGCCACCAGCAGCGTCCCCAGGGGGAACAATGAGCAGTTCTTC; CDR3aa: CATSSVPRGNNEQFF
v_gene: TRBV27; d_gene: TRBD2; j_gene: TRBJ2-7; abundance: NA; CDR3nt: TGTGCCAGCAGTTTACTAGCGGGAAGCTCCTACGAGCAGTACTTC; CDR3aa: CASSLLAGSSYEQYF
v_gene: TRBV7-3; d_gene: TRBD1; j_gene: TRBJ2-5; abundance: NA; CDR3nt: TGTGCCAGCAGCTCGACAGGGGACGCAGAGACCCAGTACTTC; CDR3aa: CASSSTGDAETQYF
v_gene: TRBV7-9; d_gene: NA; j_gene: TRBJ1-5; abundance: NA; CDR3nt: TGTGCCAGCAGCTTATCAGGGGCCCCGGACCAGCATTTT; CDR3aa: CASSLSGAPDQHF
v_gene: TRBV29-1; d_gene: NA; j_gene: TRBJ2-2; abundance: NA; CDR3nt: TGCAGCGTTGAAGAAACAGGGACCGGGGAGCTGTTTTTT; CDR3aa: CSVEETGTGELFF
v_gene: TRBV4-1; d_gene: TRBD1; j_gene: TRBJ2-7; abundance: NA; CDR3nt: TGCGCCAGCAGCTTAGGACAGGTCGGGTTAGGGGAGCAGTACTTC; CDR3aa: CASSLGQVGLGEQYF
v_gene: TRBV27; d_gene: TRBD2; j_gene: TRBJ2-2; abundance: once; CDR3nt: TGTGCCAGCTCCCAGGGACTATCTTCCGGGGAGCTGTTTTTT; CDR3aa: CASSQGLSSGELFF
v_gene: TRBV6-6; d_gene: TRBD2; j_gene: TRBJ2-1; abundance: NA; CDR3nt: TGTGCCAGCAGTTACTCGTCCCTAGCGGACTACAATGAGCAGTTCTTC; CDR3aa: CASSYSSLADYNEQFF
v_gene: TRBV19; d_gene: TRBD2; j_gene: TRBJ2-2; abundance: NA; CDR3nt: TGTGCCAGTAGTACCAAGACTAGCGGGAGTTACAGGGTACCCGGGGAGCTGTTTTTT; CDR3aa: CASSTKTSGSYRVPGELFF
v_gene: TRBV19; d_gene: NA; j_gene: TRBJ2-1; abundance: NA; CDR3nt: TGTGCCAGTAGTATAGGCCTAGGCGGGAATTACAATGAGCAGTTCTTC; CDR3aa: CASSIGLGGNYNEQFF
v_gene: TRBV7-6; d_gene: TRBD2; j_gene: TRBJ2-1; abundance: NA; CDR3nt: TGTGCCAGCAGCCACCTCGGGCCGGGACTAGCGGGACGAGAGAATGAGCAGTTCTTC; CDR3aa: CASSHLGPGLAGRENEQFF
v_gene: TRBV9; d_gene: TRBD2; j_gene: TRBJ2-1; abundance: NA; CDR3nt: TGTGCCAGCAGCGTGGAAAGGACTAGCGGCAGAGGTGAGCAGTTCTTC; CDR3aa: CASSVERTSGRGEQFF
v_gene: TRBV29-1; d_gene: NA; j_gene: TRBJ2-5; abundance: NA; CDR3nt: TGCAGCGTTGAATCGCGGAGCTACCAAGAGACCCAGTACTTC; CDR3aa: CSVESRSYQETQYF
v_gene: TRBV9; d_gene: TRBD1; j_gene: TRBJ2-2; abundance: NA; CDR3nt: TGTGCCAGCAGCGCGGCCGCCGCCGGGACAGGGTTTCCCGGGGAGCTGTTTTTT; CDR3aa: CASSAAAAGTGFPGELFF
v_gene: TRBV5-1; d_gene: NA; j_gene: TRBJ1-1; abundance: NA; CDR3nt: TGCGCCAGCACCTGGGAAATCGGAGGACCCAACACTGAAGCTTTCTTT; CDR3aa: CASTWEIGGPNTEAFF
v_gene: TRBV5-5; d_gene: TRBD1; j_gene: TRBJ1-3; abundance: NA; CDR3nt: TGTGCCAGCAGCTTGAGGGACAGCCACTCTGGAAACACCATATATTTT; CDR3aa: CASSLRDSHSGNTIYF
v_gene: TRBV9; d_gene: NA; j_gene: TRBJ2-7; abundance: NA; CDR3nt: TGTGCCAGCAGCCCACCGGGGACACGTTACGAGCAGTACTTC; CDR3aa: CASSPPGTRYEQYF
v_gene: TRBV12-2; d_gene: NA; j_gene: TRBJ2-4; abundance: NA; CDR3nt: TGTGCAAGTCGCTTAGCGCTCTTACCTGGGGTAGCGGGAGTTACCAAAAACATTCAGTACTTC; CDR3aa: CASRLALLPGVAGVTKNIQYF
v_gene: TRBV7-9; d_gene: TRBD2; j_gene: TRBJ2-7; abundance: NA; CDR3nt: TGTGCCAGCAGCTCCCGCGGGGGGGAGGATTCCTACGAGCAGTACTTC; CDR3aa: CASSSRGGEDSYEQYF
v_gene: TRBV25-1; d_gene: NA; j_gene: TRBJ2-5; abundance: once; CDR3nt: TGTGCCAGCAGTGACCACCAGGGGCAGGGGGAGACCCAGTACTTC; CDR3aa: CASSDHQGQGETQYF
v_gene: TRBV9; d_gene: TRBD2; j_gene: TRBJ2-1; abundance: NA; CDR3nt: TGTGCCAGCAGCGCTCGGGATAGCGGGAGCTCCTACAATGAGCAGTTCTTC; CDR3aa: CASSARDSGSSYNEQFF
v_gene: TRBV7-9; d_gene: NA; j_gene: TRBJ1-1; abundance: NA; CDR3nt: TGTGCCAGCAGCTACGGACAGGAAGCTTTCTTT; CDR3aa: CASSYGQEAFF